This paragraph reports one T cell receptor beta chain. The sample contains more than one DNA sequence encoding this CDR3. J was trimmed by 0 bases and V by 3 bases; bases with no gene match: 4. This CDR3 has 17 amino acids. Germline CDR1 MNHEY, CDR2 SMNVEV (reference sequence). In the source study's methods: Amplification from reference gene primers served as the basis for estimated nucleated cell counts. The data were produced by immunoSEQ multiplex PCR, yet TCRdb's version contains in-frame clones alone and is incomplete. V and J calls and clone size are given by that table; D and trimming were obtained from the DNA. The table shows fewer than 250,000 clones, with 75% to 90% occurring only once. The data were taken from a study of blood T cell repertoires in COVID-19. Study-wide background: Acute and convalescent COVID-19 specimens originated in the United States, Italy and Spain. The cDNA or gDNA used as material had been derived from T cells, B-cell-depleted T cells, or PBMCs.

Sample: peripheral blood. The source of this sequence is a man aged 35 to 55 with acute or convalescent COVID-19. The rearrangement joins TRBV27 to TRBJ1-6, with 8 bases fitting TRBD1. The chain's CDR3 is CASSFRDRSSYNSPLHF. CDR3 DNA: TGTGCCAGCAGTTTTAGGGACAGGAGCTCCTATAATTCACCCCTCCACTTT.